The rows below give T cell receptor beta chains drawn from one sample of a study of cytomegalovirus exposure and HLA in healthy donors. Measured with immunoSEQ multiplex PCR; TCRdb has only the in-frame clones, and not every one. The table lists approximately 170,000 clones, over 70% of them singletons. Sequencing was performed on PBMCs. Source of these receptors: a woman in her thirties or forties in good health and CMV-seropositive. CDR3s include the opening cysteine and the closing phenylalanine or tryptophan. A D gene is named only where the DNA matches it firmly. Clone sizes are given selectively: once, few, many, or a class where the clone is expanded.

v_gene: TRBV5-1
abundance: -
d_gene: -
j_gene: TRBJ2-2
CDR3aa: CASSLYGAGELFF
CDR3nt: TGCGCCAGCAGCTTGTACGGGGCCGGGGAGCTGTTTTTT

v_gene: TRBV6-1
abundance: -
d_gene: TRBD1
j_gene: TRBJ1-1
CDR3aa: CASSAGTGWNTEAFF
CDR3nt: TGTGCCAGCTCTGCCGGGACAGGGTGGAACACTGAAGCTTTCTTT

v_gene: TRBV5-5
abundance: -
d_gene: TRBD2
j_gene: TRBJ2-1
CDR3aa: CASSFGRVDRSEQFF
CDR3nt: TGTGCCAGCAGCTTCGGGAGGGTGGATAGGAGTGAGCAGTTCTTC

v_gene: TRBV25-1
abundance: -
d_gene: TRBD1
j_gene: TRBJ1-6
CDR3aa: CASSRTGGNSPLHF
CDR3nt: TGTGCCAGCAGTAGGACAGGGGGTAATTCACCCCTCCACTTT

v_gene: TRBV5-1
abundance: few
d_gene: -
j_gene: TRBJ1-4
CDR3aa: CASSLGGIDEKLFF
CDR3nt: TGCGCCAGCAGCTTGGGAGGTATCGATGAAAAACTGTTTTTT

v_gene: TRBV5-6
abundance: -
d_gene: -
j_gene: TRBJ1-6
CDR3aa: CASSLGQQYSPLHF
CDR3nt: TGTGCCAGCAGCTTGGGACAGCAGTATTCACCCCTCCACTTT

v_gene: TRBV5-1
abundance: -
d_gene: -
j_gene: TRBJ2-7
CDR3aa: CASSLESLAASNYYEQYF
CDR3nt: TGCGCCAGCAGCTTGGAATCCTTGGCAGCTTCTAATTACTACGAGCAGTACTTC

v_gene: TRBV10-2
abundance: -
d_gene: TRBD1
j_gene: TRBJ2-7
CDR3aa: CASRETGSYEQYF
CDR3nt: TGCGCCAGCAGGGAGACAGGGTCCTACGAGCAGTACTTC

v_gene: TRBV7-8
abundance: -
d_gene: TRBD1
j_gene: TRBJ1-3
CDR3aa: CASSRGQGNTIYF
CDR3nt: TGTGCCAGCAGCAGGGGGCAAGGAAACACCATATATTTT

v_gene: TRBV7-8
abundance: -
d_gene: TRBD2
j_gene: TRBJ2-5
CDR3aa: CASSPLAGGAEQYF
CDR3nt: TGTGCCAGCAGCCCTCTAGCGGGGGGTGCGGAGCAGTACTTC

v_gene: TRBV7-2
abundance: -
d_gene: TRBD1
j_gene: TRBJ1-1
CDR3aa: CASSSAGGWTEAFF
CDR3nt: TGTGCCAGCAGCTCAGCAGGGGGATGGACTGAAGCTTTCTTT

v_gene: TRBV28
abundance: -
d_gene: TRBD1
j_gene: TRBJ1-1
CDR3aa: CASSSTGGVGMNTEAFF
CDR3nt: TGTGCCAGCAGTTCCACAGGGGGCGTAGGGATGAACACTGAAGCTTTCTTT

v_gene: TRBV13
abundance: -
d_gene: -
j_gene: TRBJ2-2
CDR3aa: CASSLAGIRELFF
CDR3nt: TGTGCCAGCAGCTTAGCGGGGATCAGGGAGCTGTTTTTT

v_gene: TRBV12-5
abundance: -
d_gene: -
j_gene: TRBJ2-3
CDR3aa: CASGREPQDTQYF
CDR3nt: TGTGCTAGTGGTCGCGAACCTCAAGATACGCAGTATTTT

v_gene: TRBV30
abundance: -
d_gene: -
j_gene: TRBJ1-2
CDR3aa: CAWTGVDGYTF
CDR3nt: TGTGCCTGGACAGGGGTCGATGGCTACACCTTC

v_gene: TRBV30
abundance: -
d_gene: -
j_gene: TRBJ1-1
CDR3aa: CAWTDYTEAFF
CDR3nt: TGTGCCTGGACCGACTACACTGAAGCTTTCTTT

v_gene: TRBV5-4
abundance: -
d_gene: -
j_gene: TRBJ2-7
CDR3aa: CASSLTASSYEQYF
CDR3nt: TGTGCCAGCAGCTTGACAGCCAGTAGCTACGAGCAGTACTTC

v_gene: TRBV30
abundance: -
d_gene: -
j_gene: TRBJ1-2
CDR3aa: CAWSSGGSYGYTF
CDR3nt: TGTGCCTGGAGTAGTGGAGGGAGCTATGGCTACACCTTC

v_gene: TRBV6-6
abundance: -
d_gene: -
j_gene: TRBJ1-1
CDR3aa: CASIPSRQVNTEAFF
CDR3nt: TGTGCCAGCATCCCTTCACGACAGGTGAACACTGAAGCTTTCTTT

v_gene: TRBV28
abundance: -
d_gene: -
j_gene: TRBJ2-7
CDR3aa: CASSLGGNSYEQYF
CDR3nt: TGTGCCAGCAGTTTAGGGGGGAACTCCTACGAGCAGTACTTC

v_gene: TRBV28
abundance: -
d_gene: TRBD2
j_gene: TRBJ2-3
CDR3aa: CASRIAGIYTDTQYF
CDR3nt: TGTGCCAGCAGAATAGCGGGGATATACACAGATACGCAGTATTTT

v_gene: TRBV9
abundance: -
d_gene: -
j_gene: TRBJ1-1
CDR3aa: CASSRSPNTEAFF
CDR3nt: TGTGCCAGCAGCCGAAGCCCGAACACTGAAGCTTTCTTT

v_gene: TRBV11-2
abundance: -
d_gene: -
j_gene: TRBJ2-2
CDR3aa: CASSLRPTTDTGELFF
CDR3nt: TGTGCCAGCAGCTTAAGGCCCACGACAGACACCGGGGAGCTGTTTTTT

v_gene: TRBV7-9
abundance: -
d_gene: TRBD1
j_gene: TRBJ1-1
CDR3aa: CASSIQGTMNTEAFF
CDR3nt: TGTGCCAGCAGTATACAGGGGACCATGAACACTGAAGCTTTCTTT

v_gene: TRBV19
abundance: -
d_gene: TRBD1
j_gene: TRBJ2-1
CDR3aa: CASSILGTGDEQFF
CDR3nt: TGTGCCAGTAGTATACTAGGGACAGGGGATGAGCAGTTCTTC

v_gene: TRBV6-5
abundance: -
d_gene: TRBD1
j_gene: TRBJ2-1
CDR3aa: CASSYPGQGSYNEQFF
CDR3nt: TGTGCCAGCAGTTACCCCGGACAGGGATCCTACAATGAGCAGTTCTTC

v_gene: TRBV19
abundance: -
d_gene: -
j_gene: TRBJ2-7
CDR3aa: CASSKQIGSPGEQYF
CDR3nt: TGTGCCAGTAGTAAACAAATCGGGTCCCCGGGGGAGCAGTACTTC

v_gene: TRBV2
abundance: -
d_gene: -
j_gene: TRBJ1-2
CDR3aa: CASSRPSQGIANYGYTF
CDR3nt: TGTGCCAGCAGCCGCCCGAGCCAGGGTATAGCTAACTATGGCTACACCTTC

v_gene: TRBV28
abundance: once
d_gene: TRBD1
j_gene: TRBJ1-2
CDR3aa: CASSLFSGTGNYGYTF
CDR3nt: TGTGCCAGCAGTTTATTTTCCGGGACAGGCAACTATGGCTACACCTTC

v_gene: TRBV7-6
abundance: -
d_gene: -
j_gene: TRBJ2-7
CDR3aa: CASSLGGRIQQYF
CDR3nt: TGTGCCAGCAGCTTAGGTGGGAGGATACAGCAGTACTTC

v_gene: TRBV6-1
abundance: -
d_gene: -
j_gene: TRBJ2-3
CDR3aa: CASREPPTASTDTQYF
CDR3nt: TGTGCCAGCAGGGAACCCCCGACAGCTAGCACAGATACGCAGTATTTT

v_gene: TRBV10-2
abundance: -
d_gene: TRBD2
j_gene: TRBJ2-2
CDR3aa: CASRGLAGSDHTGELFF
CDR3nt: TGCGCCAGCAGGGGACTAGCGGGGAGCGACCACACCGGGGAGCTGTTTTTT

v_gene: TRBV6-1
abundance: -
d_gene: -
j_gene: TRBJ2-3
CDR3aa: CASVIPGDTQYF
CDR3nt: TGTGCCAGCGTTATTCCGGGGGATACGCAGTATTTT